The 16 T cell receptor beta chains listed next were all sequenced from one sample in a study of blood T cell repertoires in COVID-19. Profiling relied on immunoSEQ multiplex PCR, and the TCRdb table lists in-frame clones only, not all of them. The table lists about 170,000 clones, about four fifths of them singletons. Source material: peripheral blood. These receptors were obtained from a woman aged 70-85 years who had recovered from COVID-19.

The chain joins TRBV20-1 to TRBJ2-7, with a tentative D call TRBD1 (6 bases). Trimming removed 3 bases from V and 0 bases from J, with 27 bases in between. The CDR3 runs 19 residues. Germline CDR1 DFQATT, CDR2 SNEGSKA (reference sequence). The CDR3: CSASRAGADLAFSSYEQYF. The CDR3 DNA is TGCAGTGCTAGTCGCGCAGGGGCCGACCTGGCCTTCAGCTCCTACGAGCAGTACTTC.

The chain links TRBV11-1 to TRBJ1-5; D perhaps matches TRBD1 (6 bases). The CDR3 totals 10 residues. Between the trimmed V and J ends, which lost 5 bases and 16 bases, there was a span of 12 bases. The germline CDR1 and CDR2 sequences are SGHAT and FQDESV (reference sequence). The CDR3 nucleotides read TGTGCCAGCAGCGCGCGGACAGTCCATTTT. This gives the protein CASSARTVHF.

This clone was seen only once. The rearrangement joins TRBV11-2 to TRBJ2-2, with 8 nucleotides matching TRBD1. The V gene's germline CDR1 is SGHAT and CDR2 FQNNGV. This CDR3 has 16 amino acids. The V and J ends lost 4 bases and 3 bases, in that order; junction bases with no gene match: 7. CDR3 sequence reads: CASSYGQGADTGELFF. The CDR3 nucleotides read TGTGCCAGCAGCTATGGACAGGGTGCGGACACCGGGGAGCTGTTTTTT. The variable domain in full, with the rest retrieved from reference TRBV11-2 and TRBJ2-2, is EAGVAQSPRYKIIEKRQSVAFWCNPISGHATLYWYQQILGQGPKLLIQFQNNGVVDDSQLPKDRFSAERLKGVDSTLKIQPAKLEDSAVYLCASSYGQGADTGELFFGEGSRLTVL.

CDR3 nucleotide sequence: TGCGCCAGCAGCCCCACTAGCGGGCGGGACGAGCAGTACTTC. Its translation: CASSPTSGRDEQYF. J is TRBJ2-7 and V is TRBV5-1; TRBD2 aligns across 9 bases. Losses at the gene ends were 4 bases for V and 5 bases for J; bases not matched to a gene: 7. This CDR3 spans 14 amino acids. Germline V gene data show CDR1 as SGHRS and CDR2 as YFSETQ.

Concerning this clone itself: At one of its ends the junction is not consistent with the germline gene, which may arise from a read error. CDR3 region: CASSLTSGSPNLPVF. The CDR3 DNA is TGTGCCAGCAGCCTCACTAGCGGGAGCCCCAACTTGCCGGTCTTC. The chain couples TRBV2 to TRBJ2-1, with 11 positions matching TRBD2. The CDR3 has 15 residues. Per the germline V gene, CDR1 is SNHLY and CDR2 is FYNNEI.

The J gene is TRBJ1-1, the V gene TRBV20-1, with D unresolved. V gave up 3 bases and J gave up 5 bases, with 13 bases separating them. The CDR3 is 13 residues long. The germline V gene has CDR1 DFQATT and CDR2 SNEGSKA (reference sequence). CDR3 in DNA: TGCAGTGCTAGTCTTTTCGGAGTGACTGAAGCTTTCTTT. This translates into CSASLFGVTEAFF.

V is TRBV11-3 and J is TRBJ1-1, with D unclear. CDR1 is SGHNT and CDR2 is YENEEA in the germline V gene. This CDR3 is 13 amino acids long. V was clipped by 5 bases and J by 1 base, with 8 bases between them. CDR3 DNA: TGTGCCAGCAGCGTGGGCCCGAACACTGAAGCTTTCTTT. Protein sequence: CASSVGPNTEAFF.

The chain has TRBV10-3 and TRBJ2-1; no clear D. CDR3 size: 13 residues. The V end lost 0 bases, the J end lost 9 bases, and 9 bases lay between the germline ends. Germline CDR1 reads ENHRY; CDR2 reads SYGVKD. The CDR3, as DNA: TGTGCCATCAGTGAGTCGGTGCTACGTGAGCAGTTCTTC. Protein product: CAISESVLREQFF.

The rearrangement links TRBV2 to TRBJ1-2; D remains ambiguous. This CDR3 has 11 amino acids. Germline-derived CDR1 and CDR2 are SNHLY and FYNNEI. The V end was cut by 5 bases, the J end by 8 bases, with 9 bases between. CDR3: CASSLEDGYTF. The CDR3 DNA sequence: TGTGCCAGCAGTCTGGAGGACGGCTACACCTTC.

CDR3 loop: CATSPAGRSYEQYF. CDR3 DNA: TGTGCCACCAGCCCAGCGGGGCGCTCCTACGAGCAGTACTTC. This rearrangement joins TRBV15 to TRBJ2-7; 7 bases are shared with TRBD2. The length of the CDR3 is 14 residues. Unmatched junction bases numbered 4, after V lost 5 bases and J lost 0 bases. Germline CDR1 reads LNHNV; CDR2 reads YYDKDF (reference sequence).

Here the CDR3 reads CASSEALQGALYEQYF. CDR3 nucleotides: TGTGCCAGCAGTGAAGCGCTTCAGGGGGCGCTTTACGAGCAGTACTTC. The chain links TRBV6-1 to TRBJ2-7, with 8 bases that match TRBD1. Trimming cost V 0 bases and J 4 bases; bases outside gene matches: 8. Germline CDR1 is MNHNS and CDR2 is SASEGT. The CDR3 contains 16 residues.

The chain employs TRBV7-3 and TRBJ2-5; D is possibly TRBD1 (5 bases). CDR1 and CDR2 from the germline V gene are SGHTA and FQGTGA. The V gene lost 1 base and the J gene lost 1 base, with 10 bases spanning the gap. CDR3 size: 15 residues. CDR3 sequence reads: CASSLNRGGQETQYF. As DNA, the CDR3 is TGTGCCAGCAGCTTAAATAGGGGCGGCCAAGAGACCCAGTACTTC.

V usage is TRBV6-5 and J usage is TRBJ1-5; D is unclear. CDR1 is MNHEY and CDR2 is SVGAGI in the germline V gene. The CDR3 spans 15 residues. V lost 7 bases to trimming and J lost 4 bases, with 17 bases between them. The CDR3 here is CASTPGVGRNQPQHF. CDR3 DNA: TGTGCCAGCACCCCCGGGGTGGGCAGGAATCAGCCCCAGCATTTT.

In this sample, this clone turned up a few times. This chain's CDR3 is CASSLRGTLAKNIQYF. Written as DNA, the CDR3 is TGCGCCAGCAGCTTGAGGGGGACCCTAGCCAAAAACATTCAGTACTTC. The chain uses TRBV5-1 and TRBJ2-4, with TRBD1 as a possible D gene (6 bases). The V end lost 1 base, the J end lost 0 bases, and 11 bases lay between the germline ends. Germline values: CDR1 SGHRS, CDR2 YFSETQ. The CDR3 extends over 16 amino acids.

The genes are TRBV7-9 and TRBJ1-5, with D tentatively TRBD1 (6 bases). The CDR3 length is 15 residues. Germline values: CDR1 SEHNR, CDR2 FQNEAQ (reference sequence). The germline V and J ends were trimmed by 0 bases and 6 bases, with 12 bases remaining between them. The CDR3 coding sequence is TGTGCCAGCAGCTTAGCTTCGGGGGGCGGTCAGCCCCAGCATTTT. This encodes CASSLASGGGQPQHF.

The J gene is TRBJ2-6, the V gene TRBV19; weak D call: TRBD2 (7 bases). Looked up from germline, CDR1 is LNHDA and CDR2 is SQIVND (reference sequence). The V end was cut by 1 base, the J end by 2 bases, with 12 bases between. There are 17 residues in the CDR3. The CDR3 coding sequence is TGTGCCAGTAGTATAGCCCCCGGGGGGCCTGGGGCCAACGTCCTGACTTTC. It specifies CASSIAPGGPGANVLTF.